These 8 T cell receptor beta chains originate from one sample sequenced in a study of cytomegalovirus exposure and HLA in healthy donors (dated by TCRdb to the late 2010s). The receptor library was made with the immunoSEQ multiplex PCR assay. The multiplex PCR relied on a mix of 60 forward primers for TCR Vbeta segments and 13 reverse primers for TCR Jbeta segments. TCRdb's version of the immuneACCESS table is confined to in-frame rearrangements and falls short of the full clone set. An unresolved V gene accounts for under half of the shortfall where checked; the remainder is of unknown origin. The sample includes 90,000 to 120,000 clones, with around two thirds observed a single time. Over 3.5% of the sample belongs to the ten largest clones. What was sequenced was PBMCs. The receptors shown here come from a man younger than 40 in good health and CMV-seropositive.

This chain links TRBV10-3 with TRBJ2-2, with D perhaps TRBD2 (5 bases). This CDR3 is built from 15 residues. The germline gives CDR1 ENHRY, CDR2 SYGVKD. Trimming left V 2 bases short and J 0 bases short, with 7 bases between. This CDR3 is CAISEKRANTGELFF. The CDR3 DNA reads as TGTGCCATCAGTGAGAAGAGGGCGAACACCGGGGAGCTGTTTTTT.

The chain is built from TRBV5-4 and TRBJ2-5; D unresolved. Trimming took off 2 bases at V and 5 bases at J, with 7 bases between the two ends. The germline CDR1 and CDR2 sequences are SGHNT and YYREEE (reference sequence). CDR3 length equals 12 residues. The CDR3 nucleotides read TGTGCCAGCAGCTTCCATGAGGAGACCCAGTACTTC. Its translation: CASSFHEETQYF.

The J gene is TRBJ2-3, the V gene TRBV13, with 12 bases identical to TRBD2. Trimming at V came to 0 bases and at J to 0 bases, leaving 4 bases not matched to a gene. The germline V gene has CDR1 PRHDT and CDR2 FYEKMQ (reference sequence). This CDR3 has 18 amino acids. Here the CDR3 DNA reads TGTGCCAGCAGCTTAGGTGTACTAGCGGGGGGTAGCACAGATACGCAGTATTTT. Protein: CASSLGVLAGGSTDTQYF.

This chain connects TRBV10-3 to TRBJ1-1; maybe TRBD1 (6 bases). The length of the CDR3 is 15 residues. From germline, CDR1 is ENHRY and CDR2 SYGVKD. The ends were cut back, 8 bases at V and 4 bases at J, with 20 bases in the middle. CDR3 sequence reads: CAILEGPTGTTEAFF. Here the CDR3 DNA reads TGTGCCATCCTCGAGGGCCCCACAGGGACCACTGAAGCTTTCTTT.

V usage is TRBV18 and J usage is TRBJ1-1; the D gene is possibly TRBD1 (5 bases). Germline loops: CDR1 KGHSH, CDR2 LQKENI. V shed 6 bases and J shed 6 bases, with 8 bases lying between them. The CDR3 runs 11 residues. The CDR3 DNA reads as TGTGCCAGCTCCATGGGGCCTGAAGCTTTCTTT. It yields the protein CASSMGPEAFF.

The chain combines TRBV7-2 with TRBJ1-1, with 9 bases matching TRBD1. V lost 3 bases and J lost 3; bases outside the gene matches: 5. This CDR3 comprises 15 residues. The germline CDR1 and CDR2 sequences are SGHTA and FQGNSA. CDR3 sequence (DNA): TGTGCCAGCAGCTTTCGACAGGGGGGGGACACTGAAGCTTTCTTT. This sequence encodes CASSFRQGGDTEAFF.

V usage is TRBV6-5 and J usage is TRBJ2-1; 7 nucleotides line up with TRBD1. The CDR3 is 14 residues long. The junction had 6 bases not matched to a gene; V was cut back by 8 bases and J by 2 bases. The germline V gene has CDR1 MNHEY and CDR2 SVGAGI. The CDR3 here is CASWAGTAYNEQFF. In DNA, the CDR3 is TGTGCCAGCTGGGCCGGGACAGCCTACAATGAGCAGTTCTTC.

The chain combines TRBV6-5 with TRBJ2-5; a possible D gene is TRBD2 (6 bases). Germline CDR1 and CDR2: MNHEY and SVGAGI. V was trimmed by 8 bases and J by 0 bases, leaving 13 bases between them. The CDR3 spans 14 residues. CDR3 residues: CASLPGLHQETQYF. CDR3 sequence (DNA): TGTGCCAGCCTCCCGGGACTCCACCAAGAGACCCAGTACTTC.